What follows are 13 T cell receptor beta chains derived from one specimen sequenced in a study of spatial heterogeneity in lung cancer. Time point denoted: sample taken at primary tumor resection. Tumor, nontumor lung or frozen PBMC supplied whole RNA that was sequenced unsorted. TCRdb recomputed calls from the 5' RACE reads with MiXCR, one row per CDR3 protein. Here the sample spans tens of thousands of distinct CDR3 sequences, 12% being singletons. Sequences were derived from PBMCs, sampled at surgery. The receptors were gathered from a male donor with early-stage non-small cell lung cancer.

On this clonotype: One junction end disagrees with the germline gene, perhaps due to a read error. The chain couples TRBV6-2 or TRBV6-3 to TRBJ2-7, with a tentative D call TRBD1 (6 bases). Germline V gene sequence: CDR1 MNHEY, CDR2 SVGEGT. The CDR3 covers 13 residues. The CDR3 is CVSSDRSSYEQYF. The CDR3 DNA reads TGTGTCAGCAGCGACAGGTCATCCTACGAGCAGTACTTC.

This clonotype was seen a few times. The CDR3 nucleotides are TGTGCCAGCAGTTCCGGGACAGGGGCCTACGAGCAGTACTTC. Protein product: CASSSGTGAYEQYF. The chain uses TRBV12-3 or TRBV12-4 and TRBJ2-7; 10 bases line up with TRBD1. The CDR3 covers 14 residues. V lost 4 bases to trimming and J lost 2 bases; unmatched junction nucleotides: 2.

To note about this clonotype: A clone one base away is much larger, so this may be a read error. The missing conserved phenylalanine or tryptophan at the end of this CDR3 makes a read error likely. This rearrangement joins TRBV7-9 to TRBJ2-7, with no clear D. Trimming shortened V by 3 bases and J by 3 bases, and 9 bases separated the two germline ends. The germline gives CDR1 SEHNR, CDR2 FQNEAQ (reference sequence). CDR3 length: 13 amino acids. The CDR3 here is CASSFETSYEQYS. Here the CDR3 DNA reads TGTGCCAGCAGCTTCGAGACAAGCTACGAGCAGTACTCC.

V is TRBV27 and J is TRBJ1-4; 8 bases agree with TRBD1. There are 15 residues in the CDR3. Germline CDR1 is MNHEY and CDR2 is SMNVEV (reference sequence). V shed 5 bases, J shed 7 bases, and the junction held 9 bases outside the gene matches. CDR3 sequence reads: CASSRNRGLSEKLFF. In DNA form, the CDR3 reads TGTGCCAGCAGTAGGAACAGGGGGTTAAGTGAAAAACTGTTTTTT.

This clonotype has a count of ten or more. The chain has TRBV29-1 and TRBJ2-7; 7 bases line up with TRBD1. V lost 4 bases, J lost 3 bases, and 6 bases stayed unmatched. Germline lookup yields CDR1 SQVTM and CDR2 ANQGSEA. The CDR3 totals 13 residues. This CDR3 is CSVAGTAGYEQYF. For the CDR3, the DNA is TGCAGCGTTGCGGGGACAGCAGGCTACGAGCAGTACTTC.

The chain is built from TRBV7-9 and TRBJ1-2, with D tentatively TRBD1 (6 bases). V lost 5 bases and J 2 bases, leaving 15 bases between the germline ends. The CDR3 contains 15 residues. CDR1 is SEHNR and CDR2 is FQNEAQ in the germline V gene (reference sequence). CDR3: CASSPRNRANYGYTF. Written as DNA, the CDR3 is TGTGCCAGCAGCCCCAGGAACAGGGCGAACTATGGCTACACCTTC.

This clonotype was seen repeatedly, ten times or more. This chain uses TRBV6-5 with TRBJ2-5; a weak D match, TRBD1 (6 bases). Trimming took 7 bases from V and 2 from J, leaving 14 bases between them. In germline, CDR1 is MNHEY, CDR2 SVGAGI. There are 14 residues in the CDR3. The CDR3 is CASKGDSYQETQYF. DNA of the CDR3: TGTGCCAGCAAGGGGGATAGCTATCAAGAGACCCAGTACTTC.

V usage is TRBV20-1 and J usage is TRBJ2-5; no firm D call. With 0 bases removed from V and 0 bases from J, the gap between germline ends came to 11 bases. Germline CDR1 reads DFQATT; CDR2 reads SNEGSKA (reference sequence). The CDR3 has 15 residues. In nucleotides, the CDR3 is TGCAGTGCTAGAGATGTGGGCTATTACCAAGAGACCCAGTACTTC. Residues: CSARDVGYYQETQYF.

This CDR3 is CASSQVTNSGNTIYF. Written as DNA, the CDR3 is TGTGCCAGCAGCCAAGTAACCAACAGTGGAAACACCATATATTTT. The V gene is TRBV3-1, the J gene TRBJ1-3; D call uncertain. The CDR3 length is 15 residues. Germline V CDR1 and CDR2: LGHDT, YNNKEL (reference sequence). Trimming left V 1 base short and J 3 bases short, with 10 bases between.

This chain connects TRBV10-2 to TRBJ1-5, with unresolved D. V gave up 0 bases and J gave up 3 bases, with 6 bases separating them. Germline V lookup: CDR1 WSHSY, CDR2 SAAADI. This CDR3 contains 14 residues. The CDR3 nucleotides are TGCGCCAGCAGTGAGTCGTCCCTCAATCAGCCCCAGCATTTT. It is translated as CASSESSLNQPQHF.

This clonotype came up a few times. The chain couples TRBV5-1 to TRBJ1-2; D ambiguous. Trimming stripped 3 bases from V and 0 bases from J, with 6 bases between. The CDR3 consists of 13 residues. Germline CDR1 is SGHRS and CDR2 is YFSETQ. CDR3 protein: CASSSEANYGYTF. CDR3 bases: TGCGCCAGCAGCTCCGAAGCTAACTATGGCTACACCTTC.

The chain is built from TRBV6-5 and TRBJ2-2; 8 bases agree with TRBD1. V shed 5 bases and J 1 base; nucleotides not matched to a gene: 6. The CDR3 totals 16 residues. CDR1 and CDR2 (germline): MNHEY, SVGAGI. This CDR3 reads CASSARQGLNTGELFF. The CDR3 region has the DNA TGTGCCAGCAGTGCCCGACAGGGGCTGAACACCGGGGAGCTGTTTTTT.

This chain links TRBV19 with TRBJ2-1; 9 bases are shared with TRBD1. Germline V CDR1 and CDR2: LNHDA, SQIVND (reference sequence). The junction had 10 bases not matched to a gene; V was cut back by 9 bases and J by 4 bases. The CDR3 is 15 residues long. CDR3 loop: CASRPRDRAYNEQFF. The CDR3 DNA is TGTGCCAGCAGACCGAGGGACAGGGCTTACAATGAGCAGTTCTTC.